A selection of T cell receptor beta chains follows, all from one sample in a study of CD8+ T cells in alopecia areata. TCRdb's table, derived via immunoSEQ multiplex PCR, lists solely in-frame clones and lacks some. This table has 200,000 to 250,000 clones, 64% appearing once. The material was CD4+ T cells sorted from blood, obtained at week 4, from a patient treated with tofacitinib. The receptors derive from a human donor with alopecia areata. Each CDR3 is given with its conserved first and last residue. Size is stated for part of the rows, as once, few or many counts, or as a class when the clone is expanded.

v_gene	j_gene	abundance	CDR3aa
TRBV6-5	TRBJ1-2	few	CASSYAGGYGYTF
TRBV2	TRBJ2-3	few	CASKTTSGGDTQYF
TRBV6-8	TRBJ1-2	-	CASPDTRIIRTENYGYTF
TRBV25-1	TRBJ2-1	-	CASSEGTYNEQFF
TRBV7-9	TRBJ1-1	many	CASSPGTGDTEAFF
TRBV9	TRBJ1-4	-	CASSVAQQSNEKLFF
TRBV10-3	TRBJ2-5	-	CAISESNGLETQYF
TRBV5-1	TRBJ1-1	once	CASSVWGQGSTEAFF
TRBV30	TRBJ1-2	-	CAWSVQRNLNGYTF
TRBV20-1	TRBJ2-5	-	CASLHGETQYF
TRBV5-1	TRBJ2-7	-	CASSLVGTSGSYEQYF
TRBV2	TRBJ2-4	-	CASSSKNIQYF
TRBV4-1	TRBJ1-6	few	CASSRSGTGESPLHF
TRBV10-1	TRBJ2-2	-	CASSVRTGGTGELFF
TRBV16	TRBJ1-4	many	CASSQGGREKLFF
TRBV6-5	TRBJ1-2	-	CASRPMTASYGYTF
TRBV9	TRBJ2-5	-	CASSSRNQETQYF
TRBV9	TRBJ2-7	-	CASSPRHSAYEQYF
TRBV27	TRBJ1-5	-	CASSPRPGQGNQPQHF
TRBV27	TRBJ2-3	-	CASSLRVADTQYF
TRBV7-9	TRBJ2-7	-	CASSLATGGRSYEQYF
TRBV11-2	TRBJ2-5	few	CASSFTSGGAETQYF
TRBV6-5	TRBJ2-4	-	CATRPSGGADIQYF
TRBV6-1	TRBJ1-5	-	CASSEGNTFSNQPQHF
TRBV30	TRBJ1-5	-	CAWGDRAARQPQHF
TRBV6-1	TRBJ2-7	few	CASSGRTSGGRPYEQYF
TRBV7-2	TRBJ2-5	-	CASSLDAGRVQETQYF
TRBV5-1	TRBJ2-7	-	CASSPRLVEDSEQYF
TRBV25-1	TRBJ2-7	once	CASSGDRVKQYF
TRBV5-1	TRBJ2-5	few	CASSRGTGQETQYF
TRBV29-1	TRBJ2-7	-	CSVRDRAYEQYF
TRBV7-2	TRBJ1-6	few	CASSLDSSPLHF
TRBV18	TRBJ2-1	-	CASSGTGGSDEQFF
TRBV5-1	TRBJ2-5	few	CASSLGTGGRETQYF
TRBV29-1	TRBJ2-1	few	CSVSIAGGYNEQFF
TRBV30	TRBJ2-5	-	CAWSRQGETQYF
TRBV7-2	TRBJ2-3	-	CASSLVGSHTDTQYF
TRBV19	TRBJ2-3	few	CASKTDPLDTQYF
TRBV7-2	TRBJ2-7	few	CASSSQMVYYEQYF
TRBV25-1	TRBJ1-1	-	CASSPQGRSTEAFF
TRBV7-2	TRBJ2-5	once	CASSLDVGTQYF
TRBV9	TRBJ2-1	-	CASSVGPIGNEQFF
TRBV13	TRBJ2-1	-	CASSTRTGRVF
TRBV5-4	TRBJ2-3	few	CASSSPADVDTQYF
TRBV29-1	TRBJ1-5	once	CSVTTASNQPQHF
TRBV6-5	TRBJ1-1	-	CASSTFKGHTEAFF